This TCR beta chain was recorded in a study of cytomegalovirus exposure and HLA in healthy donors. The CDR3 is 14 residues long. The V end lost 4 bases, the J end lost 4 bases, and 12 bases lay between the germline ends. Looked up from germline, CDR1 is MDHEN and CDR2 is SYDVKM. This PCR relied on a set of 60 Vbeta primers and 13 Jbeta primers. This table comes from immunoSEQ multiplex PCR, and its TCRdb copy is limited to in-frame clones, with some not included. The sample holds approximately 150,000 clones; 82% are singletons and the top ten take around 8.8%. The V call is TRBV28, the J call TRBJ2-3, with D perhaps matching TRBD1 (6 bases). Sequences were obtained from PBMCs. This TCR derives from a woman aged 55 to 70 in good health and CMV-seropositive. The CDR3 region is CASSSSGVPDTQYF. As DNA, the CDR3 is TGTGCCAGCAGTTCCTCAGGGGTTCCAGATACGCAGTATTTT.